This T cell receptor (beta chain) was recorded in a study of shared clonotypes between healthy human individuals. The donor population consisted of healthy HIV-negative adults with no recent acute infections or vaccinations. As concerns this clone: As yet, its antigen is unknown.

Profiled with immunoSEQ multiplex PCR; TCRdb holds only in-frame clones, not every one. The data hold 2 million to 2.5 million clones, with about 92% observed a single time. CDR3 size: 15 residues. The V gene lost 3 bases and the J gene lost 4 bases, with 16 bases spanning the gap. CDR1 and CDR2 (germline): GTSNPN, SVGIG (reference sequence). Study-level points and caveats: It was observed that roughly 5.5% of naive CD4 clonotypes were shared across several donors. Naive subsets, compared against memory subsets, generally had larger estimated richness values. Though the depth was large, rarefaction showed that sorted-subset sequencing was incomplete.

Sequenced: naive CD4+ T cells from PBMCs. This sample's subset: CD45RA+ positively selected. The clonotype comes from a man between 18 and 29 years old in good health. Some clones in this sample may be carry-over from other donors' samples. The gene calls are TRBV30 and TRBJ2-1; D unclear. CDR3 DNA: TGTGCCTGGAGGGTAAATATAGCCCGTTACAATGAGCAGTTCTTC. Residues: CAWRVNIARYNEQFF.